This TCR beta chain was profiled in a study of shared clonotypes between healthy human individuals. The assay ran at deep level. The assay was immunoSEQ multiplex PCR, and TCRdb's table has in-frame clones only and misses some. The sample includes around 79,000 clones, 50% to 70% of them seen just once. The donor population consisted of healthy HIV-negative adults with no recent acute infections or vaccinations. Notes on the study in general: Estimated richness values were generally larger in naive subsets than in memory subsets. The sampled material consisted only of blood, and tissue repertoires are likely to differ.

The sample holds many counts of this clone. Its antigen remains unknown. CDR1 and CDR2 from the germline V gene are MNHEY and SVGAGI. This CDR3 comprises 15 residues. The V and J ends lost 6 bases and 5 bases, in that order; junction bases with no gene match: 10. This sequence joins TRBV6-5 and TRBJ1-5; 7 nucleotides agree with TRBD1. This receptor was obtained from a man under 40 in good health. Material: memory CD8+ T cells sorted from blood. Subset: CD45RO+ cells pooled with CCR7-negative TemRA cells. CDR3 residues: CASSRYRGRDQPQHF. CDR3 DNA sequence: TGTGCCAGCAGCCGTTACAGGGGTCGGGATCAGCCCCAGCATTTT.